The rows below give T cell receptor beta chains drawn from one sample of a study of CD8+ T cells in alopecia areata. TCRdb keeps only in-frame clones here, not all; method: immunoSEQ multiplex PCR. The table shows almost 250,000 clones, with less than 80% occurring only once. The sample was CD4+ T cells sorted from blood, taken at week 0. Receptor source: a human donor with alopecia areata. CDR3s include the opening cysteine and the closing phenylalanine or tryptophan.

>TRBJ2-3|TRBV15
CATSRDRPGDTQYF
>TRBJ1-5|TRBV30
CAWSSRGYSNQPQHF
>TRBJ2-5|TRBV5-1
CASSPGTRQETQYF
>TRBJ1-2|TRBV29-1
CSAWDRVRGYTF
>TRBJ2-5|TRBV2
CASIQSVETQYF
>TRBJ2-1|TRBV7-2
CASSLTSHNEQFF
>TRBJ1-1|TRBV30
CAWNNMRVAEAFF
>TRBJ1-4|TRBV9
CASSVGQLGEKLFF
>TRBJ2-5|TRBV11-3
CASSSGTGPQETQYF
>TRBJ2-5|TRBV30
CAWTVLETQYF
>TRBJ1-1|TRBV29-1
CSAAHRGGNTEAFF
>TRBJ1-2|TRBV6-6
CASSYGESYTF
>TRBJ2-2|TRBV30
CAWSVGSGELFF
>TRBJ1-2|TRBV7-9
CASSLRGKRDYGYTF
>TRBJ1-4|TRBV30
CAWVDRGVREKLFF
>TRBJ2-7|TRBV4-3
CASSQDRLAGLVQYF
>TRBJ2-7|TRBV30
CAWSQGPYEQYF
>TRBJ2-5|TRBV6-5
CASSPRLGETQYF
>TRBJ2-7|TRBV29-1
CSIEDGRVGSYEQYF
>TRBJ1-2|TRBV29-1
CSVGGPNYGYTF
>TRBJ2-2|TRBV15
CATSRGASSGTGELFF
>TRBJ2-5|TRBV14
CASSQIRTATQYF
>TRBJ2-7|TRBV5-1
CASSSYVRDGAYEQYF
>TRBJ2-2|TRBV30
CAWRTGGDTGELFF
>TRBJ2-3|TRBV18
CASSPPSTDTQYF
>TRBJ1-3|TRBV7-9
CASSPGQGKGNTIYF
>TRBJ1-5|TRBV30
CAWSVTGSPGPQHF
>TRBJ1-2|TRBV7-8
CASSLRDLGEGYTF
>TRBJ2-7|TRBV5-1
CASSWAGEYEQYF
>TRBJ1-1|TRBV30
CAWKPDRDSEAFF
>TRBJ1-4|TRBV29-1
CSVEPGTGGEKLFF
>TRBJ2-7|TRBV5-1
CASSLHDLSSYEQYF
>TRBJ2-2|TRBV25-1
CASSEGLPGELFF
>TRBJ1-1|TRBV4-2
CASSQPGQQTEAFF
>TRBJ2-1|TRBV10-3
CAISESRIYNEQFF
>TRBJ2-1|TRBV7-8
CASRPGANSYNEQFF
>TRBJ2-2|TRBV10-3
CAISGWDTGELFF
>TRBJ1-6|TRBV6-5
CASRGTGPYNSPLHF
>TRBJ2-1|TRBV14
CASSQDASSYNEQFF
>TRBJ1-1|TRBV7-8
CASSFRQAILNTEAFF
>TRBJ2-7|TRBV5-1
CASSLEGRTHYEQYF
>TRBJ1-6|TRBV2
CASGSSYNSPLHF
>TRBJ1-2|TRBV2
CASLQMGANYGYTF